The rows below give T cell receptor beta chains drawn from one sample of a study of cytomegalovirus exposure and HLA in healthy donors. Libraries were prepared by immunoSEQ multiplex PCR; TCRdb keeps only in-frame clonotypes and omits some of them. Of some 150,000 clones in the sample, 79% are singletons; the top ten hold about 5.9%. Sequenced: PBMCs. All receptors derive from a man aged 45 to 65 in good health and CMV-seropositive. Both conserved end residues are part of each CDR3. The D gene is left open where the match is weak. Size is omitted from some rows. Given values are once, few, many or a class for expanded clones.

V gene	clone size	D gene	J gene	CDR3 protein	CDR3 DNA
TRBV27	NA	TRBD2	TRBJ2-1	CASSSGRDVGEQFF	TGTGCCAGCAGTTCGGGGAGGGACGTCGGTGAGCAGTTCTTC
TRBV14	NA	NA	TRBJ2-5	CASSQDFAVFQETQYF	TGTGCCAGCAGCCAAGATTTCGCGGTATTCCAAGAGACCCAGTACTTC
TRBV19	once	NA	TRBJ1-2	CASSRPGLGYGYTF	TGTGCCAGTAGTAGACCAGGGTTGGGGTATGGCTACACCTTC
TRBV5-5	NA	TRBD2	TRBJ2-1	CASSKLAGIYNEQFF	TGTGCCAGCAGCAAACTAGCGGGCATATACAATGAGCAGTTCTTC
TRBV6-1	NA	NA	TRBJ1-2	CASRQSRGYTF	TGTGCCAGCAGACAGAGTAGAGGCTACACCTTC
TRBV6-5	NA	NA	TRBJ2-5	CASSSGSSVETQYF	TGTGCCAGCAGTTCCGGGTCTTCAGTCGAGACCCAGTACTTC
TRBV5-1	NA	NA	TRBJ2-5	CASSLVAGAGGETQYF	TGCGCCAGCAGCTTGGTTGCGGGGGCGGGTGGAGAGACCCAGTACTTC
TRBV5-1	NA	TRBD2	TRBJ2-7	CASSQGLAGRAEQYF	TGCGCCAGCAGCCAGGGACTAGCGGGAAGGGCCGAGCAGTACTTC
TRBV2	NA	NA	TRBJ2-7	CASSAEDISYEQYF	TGTGCCAGCAGCGCCGAGGACATCTCCTACGAGCAGTACTTC
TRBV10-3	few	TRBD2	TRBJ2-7	CAISASSGTYEQYF	TGTGCCATCAGTGCCTCTAGCGGGACCTACGAGCAGTACTTC
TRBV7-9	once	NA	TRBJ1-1	CSSSYYTEAFF	TGTTCCAGCAGCTACTACACTGAAGCTTTCTTT
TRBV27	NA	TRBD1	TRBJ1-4	CASSLSGTVNEKLFF	TGTGCCAGCAGTTTATCGGGGACAGTTAATGAAAAACTGTTTTTT
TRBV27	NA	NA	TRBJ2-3	CASMRFITDTQYF	TGTGCCAGCATGAGGTTCATCACAGATACGCAGTATTTT
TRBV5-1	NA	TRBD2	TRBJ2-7	CASSLVGLGGAYEQYF	TGCGCCAGCAGCTTAGTGGGGTTGGGGGGGGCCTACGAGCAGTACTTC
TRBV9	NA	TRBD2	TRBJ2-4	CASSSLAGAKNIQYF	TGTGCCAGCAGCAGTTTAGCGGGAGCCAAAAACATTCAGTACTTC
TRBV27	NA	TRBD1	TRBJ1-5	CASSSGTGGDQPQHF	TGTGCCAGCAGTTCTGGAACAGGGGGAGATCAGCCCCAGCATTTT
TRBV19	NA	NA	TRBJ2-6	CASSIQGRSGANVLTF	TGTGCCAGTAGTATTCAGGGCCGCTCTGGGGCCAACGTCCTGACTTTC
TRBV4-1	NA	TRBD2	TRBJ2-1	CASSQERTSGRANEQFF	TGCGCCAGCAGCCAAGAAAGGACTAGCGGGAGGGCTAATGAGCAGTTCTTC
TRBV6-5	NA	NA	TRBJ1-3	CASSRSSGNTIYF	TGTGCCAGCAGTCGGAGCTCTGGAAACACCATATATTTT
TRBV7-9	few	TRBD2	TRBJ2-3	CASSFSGRITDTQYF	TGTGCCAGCAGCTTTTCCGGGAGGATCACAGATACGCAGTATTTT
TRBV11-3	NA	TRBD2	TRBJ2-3	CASSPTSGSRSDTQYF	TGTGCCAGCAGCCCCACTAGCGGGAGTCGATCAGATACGCAGTATTTT
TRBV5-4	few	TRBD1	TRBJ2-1	CASSTGQGGRDNEQFF	TGTGCCAGCAGCACCGGACAGGGCGGAAGGGACAATGAGCAGTTCTTC
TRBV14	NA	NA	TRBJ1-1	CASSQQRDTEAFF	TGTGCCAGCAGCCAACAGCGGGACACTGAAGCTTTCTTT
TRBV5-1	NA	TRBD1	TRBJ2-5	CASSSRDRSQETQYF	TGCGCCAGCAGCTCCCGGGACAGGTCCCAAGAGACCCAGTACTTC
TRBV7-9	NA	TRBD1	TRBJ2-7	CASSLTGVGEQYF	TGTGCCAGCAGCCTCACAGGGGTCGGCGAGCAGTACTTC
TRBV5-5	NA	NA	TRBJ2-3	CASSLASLEGTQYF	TGTGCCAGCAGCTTGGCCAGTTTGGAGGGAACGCAGTATTTT
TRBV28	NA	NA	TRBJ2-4	CAARGYLNIQYF	TGTGCCGCCCGAGGATATCTGAACATTCAGTACTTC
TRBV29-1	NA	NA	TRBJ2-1	CSVQESYNEQFF	TGCAGCGTACAGGAATCCTACAATGAGCAGTTCTTC
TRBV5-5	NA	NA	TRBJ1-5	CASSSGGIDQPQHF	TGTGCCAGCAGCTCCGGAGGTATCGATCAGCCCCAGCATTTT
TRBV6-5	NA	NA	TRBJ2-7	CASSRTGAEQYF	TGTGCCAGCAGTCGCACAGGTGCCGAGCAGTACTTC
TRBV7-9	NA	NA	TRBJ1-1	CSSSLQEEAFF	TGTTCCAGCAGCTTACAGGAAGAAGCTTTCTTT
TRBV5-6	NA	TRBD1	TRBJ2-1	CASSRQGLLDEQFF	TGTGCCAGCAGCCGACAGGGGCTACTGGATGAGCAGTTCTTC
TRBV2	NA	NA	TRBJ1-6	CASSERTVFTNSPLHF	TGTGCCAGCAGTGAGCGGACAGTTTTTACCAATTCACCCCTCCACTTT
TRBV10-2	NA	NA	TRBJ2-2	CASTTRNTGELFF	TGCGCCAGCACTACTAGGAACACCGGGGAGCTGTTTTTT
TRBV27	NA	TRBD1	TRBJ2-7	CASTRTGGAYEQYF	TGTGCCAGCACCCGGACAGGGGGCGCTTACGAGCAGTACTTC
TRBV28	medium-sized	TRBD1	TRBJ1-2	CASSYRGASYGYTF	TGTGCCAGCAGTTACAGGGGGGCTAGCTATGGCTACACCTTC
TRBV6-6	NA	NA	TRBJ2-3	CASTKRGSDTDTQYF	TGTGCCAGCACCAAACGAGGGTCAGACACAGATACGCAGTATTTT
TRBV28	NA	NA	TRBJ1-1	CASSFGENTEAFF	TGTGCCAGCAGTTTCGGAGAAAACACTGAAGCTTTCTTT
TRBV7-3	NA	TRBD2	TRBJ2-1	CASSLAGGNDEQFF	TGTGCCAGCAGCTTAGCGGGAGGGAACGATGAGCAGTTCTTC
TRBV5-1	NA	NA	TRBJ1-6	CASSLDRANSPLHF	TGCGCCAGCAGCTTGGACAGGGCAAATTCACCCCTCCACTTT
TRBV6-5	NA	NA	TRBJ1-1	CASSYYFGDGTEAFF	TGTGCCAGCAGTTACTATTTCGGGGATGGCACTGAAGCTTTCTTT
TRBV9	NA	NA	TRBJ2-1	CASSGGLHEQFF	TGTGCCAGCAGCGGCGGGCTCCATGAGCAGTTCTTC
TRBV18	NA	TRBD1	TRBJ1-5	CASSLGTGASQPQHF	TGTGCCAGCTCGCTGGGGACAGGGGCATCTCAGCCCCAGCATTTT
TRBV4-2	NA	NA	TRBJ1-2	CASSRSGTSFTEGYTF	TGTGCCAGCAGCCGTTCCGGGACATCTTTTACGGAGGGCTACACCTTC
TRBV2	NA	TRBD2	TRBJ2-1	CASSGATSGGGNEQFF	TGTGCCAGCAGTGGCGCGACTAGCGGGGGCGGGAATGAGCAGTTCTTC
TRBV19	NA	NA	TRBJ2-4	CASSIPGNGAKNIQYF	TGTGCCAGTAGTATTCCCGGGAACGGGGCCAAAAACATTCAGTACTTC
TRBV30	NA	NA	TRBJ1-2	CAWKFRGGYTF	TGTGCCTGGAAGTTCAGGGGAGGCTACACCTTC
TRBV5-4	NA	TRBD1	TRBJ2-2	CASSSPGQGNTGELFF	TGTGCCAGCAGCTCTCCGGGACAGGGGAACACCGGGGAGCTGTTTTTT
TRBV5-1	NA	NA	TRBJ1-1	CASSLRGTEAFF	TGCGCCAGCAGCTTGAGAGGTACTGAAGCTTTCTTT
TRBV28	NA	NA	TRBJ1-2	CASSIGSGYTF	TGTGCCAGCAGTATCGGGAGCGGCTACACCTTC
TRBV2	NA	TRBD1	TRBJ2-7	CASMGDRGGYEQYF	TGTGCCAGCATGGGAGACAGGGGGGGCTACGAGCAGTACTTC
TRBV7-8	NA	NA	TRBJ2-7	CASSPPPPSEQYF	TGTGCCAGCAGCCCTCCTCCCCCCAGCGAGCAGTACTTC
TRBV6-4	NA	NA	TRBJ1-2	CASSVQGEGGYTF	TGTGCCAGCAGTGTACAGGGCGAGGGTGGCTACACCTTC
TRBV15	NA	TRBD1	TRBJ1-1	CATSRTGTGQAFF	TGTGCCACCAGCAGGACAGGGACTGGGCAAGCTTTCTTT
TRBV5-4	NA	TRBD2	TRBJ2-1	CASSKGTSGTYNEQFF	TGTGCCAGCAGCAAAGGGACTAGCGGGACGTACAATGAGCAGTTCTTC